This is a list of T cell receptor beta chains from one sample in a study of shared clonotypes between healthy human individuals. Assay: immunoSEQ multiplex PCR; the TCRdb copy retains only in-frame clones and omits some. Here the sample spans roughly 1,600,000 clones, less than 99% being singletons. The sequenced sample was naive CD4+ T cells sorted from blood. The receptors shown here come from a young man in good health. Each CDR3 is given with its conserved first and last residue. Each record gives: J gene, D gene, V gene, CDR3 DNA, CDR3 protein. A D gene is named only where the DNA matches it firmly.

TRBJ1-5 NA TRBV11-2 TGTGCCAGCAGCTTCGGGAATCAGCCCCAGCATTTT CASSFGNQPQHF
TRBJ2-7 TRBD2 TRBV30 TGTGCCTGGAGTCCCCCCTCTGGGAGGGCCGAGCAGTACTTC CAWSPPSGRAEQYF
TRBJ2-1 TRBD2 TRBV9 TGTGCCAGCAGCGCCCTCGGGACTACTCTATCCTACAATGAGCAGTTCTTC CASSALGTTLSYNEQFF
TRBJ2-5 NA TRBV30 TGTGCCTGGAGTAGCGGTCAGACCCAGTACTTC CAWSSGQTQYF
TRBJ2-1 TRBD1 TRBV7-9 TGTGCCAGCAGCCCGGGACAGGGGTTCGATGAGCAGTTCTTC CASSPGQGFDEQFF
TRBJ1-4 TRBD1 TRBV5-8 TGTGCCAGCAGCACCGGACAGGGGTCGGGTGAAAAACTGTTTTTT CASSTGQGSGEKLFF
TRBJ2-3 NA TRBV18 TGTGCCAGCTCACCGATACAGGCCACAGATACGCAGTATTTT CASSPIQATDTQYF
TRBJ2-1 NA TRBV2 TGTGCCAGTAAACAGGCCACCGAGCAGTTCTTC CASKQATEQFF
TRBJ1-2 NA TRBV29-1 TGCAGCGTCCCTACGACCGGAATATTACGGGGCTACACCTTC CSVPTTGILRGYTF
TRBJ1-5 NA TRBV28 TGTGCCAGCAGTTGGGGTTCAGACAATCAGCCCCAGCATTTT CASSWGSDNQPQHF